The text below deals with one T cell receptor beta chain. This sample is drawn from a study of cytomegalovirus exposure and HLA in healthy donors. The PCR was carried out with 60 Vbeta primers and 13 Jbeta primers. Repertoires were generated with immunoSEQ multiplex PCR, while TCRdb's copy carries only in-frame clones and drops some. The sample shows fewer than 200,000 clones, approximately 81% of them seen only once. CDR1 SGHNT and CDR2 YYREEE come from the germline V gene (reference sequence). The V end lost 5 bases, the J end lost 2 bases, and 14 bases lay between the germline ends. The CDR3 has 14 residues.

The sequencing input was PBMCs. This TCR was recovered from a young man in good health and CMV-seronegative. The chain carries TRBV5-4 and TRBJ2-7; maybe TRBD2 (7 bases). For the CDR3, the DNA is TGTGCCAGCAGTCGCGGGGGCAGGACCTACGAGCAGTACTTC. This sequence encodes CASSRGGRTYEQYF.